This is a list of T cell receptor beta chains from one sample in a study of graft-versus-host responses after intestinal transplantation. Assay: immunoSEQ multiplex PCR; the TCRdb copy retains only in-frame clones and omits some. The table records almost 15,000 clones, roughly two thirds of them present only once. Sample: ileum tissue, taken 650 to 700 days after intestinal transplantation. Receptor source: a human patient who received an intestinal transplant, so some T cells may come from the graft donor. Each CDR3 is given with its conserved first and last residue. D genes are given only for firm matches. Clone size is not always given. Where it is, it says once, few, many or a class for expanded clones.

CDR3 protein: CASLPDSGWDTEAFF
CDR3 DNA: TGTGCCAGTTTGCCCGATTCAGGGTGGGACACTGAAGCTTTCTTT
D gene: .
clone size: .
J gene: TRBJ1-1
V gene: TRBV19

CDR3 protein: CASSTRTGMNTEAFF
CDR3 DNA: TGCGCCAGCAGCACACGGACAGGCATGAACACTGAAGCTTTCTTT
D gene: TRBD1
clone size: .
J gene: TRBJ1-1
V gene: TRBV5-1

CDR3 protein: CASSQVAVDTEAFF
CDR3 DNA: TGCGCCAGCAGCCAAGTAGCTGTAGACACTGAAGCTTTCTTT
D gene: .
clone size: .
J gene: TRBJ1-1
V gene: TRBV4-1

CDR3 protein: CASSFLGQSSYNSPLHF
CDR3 DNA: TGTGCCAGCAGCTTTTTAGGACAGAGCTCCTATAATTCACCCCTCCACTTT
D gene: .
clone size: .
J gene: TRBJ1-6
V gene: TRBV11-2

CDR3 protein: CASSETGTGTLNTEAFF
CDR3 DNA: TGTGCCAGCTCAGAGACTGGGACAGGGACCTTGAACACTGAAGCTTTCTTT
D gene: TRBD1
clone size: .
J gene: TRBJ1-1
V gene: TRBV18

CDR3 protein: CASSVRAGNTGELFF
CDR3 DNA: TGTGCCAGCAGTGTGAGAGCGGGGAACACCGGGGAGCTGTTTTTT
D gene: .
clone size: .
J gene: TRBJ2-2
V gene: TRBV2

CDR3 protein: CASSIEGGAEAFF
CDR3 DNA: TGTGCCAGTAGTATCGAGGGGGGGGCTGAAGCTTTCTTT
D gene: .
clone size: .
J gene: TRBJ1-1
V gene: TRBV19

CDR3 protein: CASSVVVGQGASLGANVLTF
CDR3 DNA: TGTGCCAGCAGCGTAGTTGTCGGACAGGGGGCTTCCCTTGGGGCCAACGTCCTGACTTTC
D gene: TRBD1
clone size: few
J gene: TRBJ2-6
V gene: TRBV9

CDR3 protein: CASSQRLAGDDEQYF
CDR3 DNA: TGCGCCAGCAGCCAACGACTAGCGGGGGACGACGAGCAGTACTTC
D gene: TRBD2
clone size: few
J gene: TRBJ2-7
V gene: TRBV4-3

CDR3 protein: CASWNIIPGKTYGYTF
CDR3 DNA: TGTGCCAGCTGGAATATCATACCAGGAAAGACCTATGGCTACACCTTC
D gene: .
clone size: once
J gene: TRBJ1-2
V gene: TRBV5-4

CDR3 protein: CAWSRRAAGNTIYF
CDR3 DNA: TGTGCCTGGAGTCGCAGGGCAGCTGGAAACACCATATATTTT
D gene: .
clone size: .
J gene: TRBJ1-3
V gene: TRBV30

CDR3 protein: CASSPRGETQYF
CDR3 DNA: TGTGCCAGCAGTCCCCGGGGGGAGACCCAGTACTTC
D gene: .
clone size: .
J gene: TRBJ2-5
V gene: TRBV7-2

CDR3 protein: CASSPPLRTGGNEQFF
CDR3 DNA: TGTGCCAGCAGCCCCCCTCTCCGGACAGGGGGCAATGAGCAGTTCTTC
D gene: TRBD1
clone size: .
J gene: TRBJ2-1
V gene: TRBV7-2

CDR3 protein: CATSRTSGTNEQFF
CDR3 DNA: TGTGCCACCAGCAGGACTAGCGGGACCAATGAGCAGTTCTTC
D gene: TRBD2
clone size: .
J gene: TRBJ2-1
V gene: TRBV15

CDR3 protein: CASSYSGTGGYEQYF
CDR3 DNA: TGTGCCAGCAGTTACTCCGGGACAGGGGGCTACGAGCAGTACTTC
D gene: TRBD1
clone size: .
J gene: TRBJ2-7
V gene: TRBV6-5

CDR3 protein: CASSYIFRDRDYGYTF
CDR3 DNA: TGTGCCAGCAGTTACATCTTCCGGGACAGGGACTATGGCTACACCTTC
D gene: TRBD1
clone size: .
J gene: TRBJ1-2
V gene: TRBV6-5

CDR3 protein: CASTRQGGPQYF
CDR3 DNA: TGTGCCAGCACGCGACAGGGGGGGCCCCAGTACTTC
D gene: TRBD1
clone size: few
J gene: TRBJ2-5
V gene: TRBV13

CDR3 protein: CASSYGRGGSTGELFF
CDR3 DNA: TGTGCCAGCAGTTATGGTCGGGGGGGGAGCACCGGGGAGCTGTTTTTT
D gene: TRBD2
clone size: .
J gene: TRBJ2-2
V gene: TRBV6-5

CDR3 protein: CASRGTVNTEAFF
CDR3 DNA: TGCGCCAGCAGGGGGACAGTGAACACTGAAGCTTTCTTT
D gene: TRBD1
clone size: .
J gene: TRBJ1-1
V gene: TRBV5-1

CDR3 protein: CASSPVSTRTGGKDSPLHF
CDR3 DNA: TGTGCCAGCTCACCAGTCTCCACGAGGACAGGGGGAAAGGATTCACCCCTCCACTTT
D gene: TRBD1
clone size: .
J gene: TRBJ1-6
V gene: TRBV18

CDR3 protein: CASSPDRRSETQYF
CDR3 DNA: TGTGCCAGCAGCCCGGACAGGAGGAGCGAGACCCAGTACTTC
D gene: TRBD1
clone size: .
J gene: TRBJ2-5
V gene: TRBV7-2

CDR3 protein: CASSLAADSGNTIYF
CDR3 DNA: TGTGCCAGCAGCTTAGCCGCAGACTCTGGAAACACCATATATTTT
D gene: .
clone size: .
J gene: TRBJ1-3
V gene: TRBV7-9

CDR3 protein: CASSMAGSSGNTIYF
CDR3 DNA: TGTGCCAGTAGTATGGCAGGAAGCTCTGGAAACACCATATATTTT
D gene: .
clone size: .
J gene: TRBJ1-3
V gene: TRBV19

CDR3 protein: CASSQTGGWDYGYTF
CDR3 DNA: TGCGCCAGCAGCCAAACGGGAGGGTGGGACTATGGCTACACCTTC
D gene: .
clone size: few
J gene: TRBJ1-2
V gene: TRBV4-3

CDR3 protein: CASSEIGGQGLANYGYTF
CDR3 DNA: TGTGCCAGCAGTGAAATAGGTGGACAGGGATTAGCTAACTATGGCTACACCTTC
D gene: TRBD1
clone size: few
J gene: TRBJ1-2
V gene: TRBV25-1

CDR3 protein: CACKAGGSTDTQYF
CDR3 DNA: TGTGCCTGCAAGGCCGGGGGGAGCACAGATACGCAGTATTTT
D gene: TRBD2
clone size: .
J gene: TRBJ2-3
V gene: TRBV10-3